The rows below give T cell receptor beta chains drawn from one sample of a study of T cell responses to AZD1222 COVID-19 vaccine. The protocol was immunoSEQ multiplex PCR, while the TCRdb copy is restricted to in-frame clones and leaves out a portion. Among 100,000 to 150,000 clones listed, about 90% were seen once. Specimen: peripheral blood, collected on day 0 of AZD1222 vaccination. The source is an adult in good health. Each CDR3 is given with its conserved first and last residue. A D gene is named only where the DNA matches it firmly. The listing skips clone size in some rows; elsewhere it reads once, few, many or a size class.

D gene,J gene,clone size,V gene,CDR3 DNA,CDR3 protein
NA,TRBJ2-5,NA,TRBV28,TGTGCCAGCAGCCTACCACCCGGGACGATGTCCGAGACCCAGTACTTC,CASSLPPGTMSETQYF
NA,TRBJ1-2,few,TRBV19,TGTGCCAGTAGTCCGAACAGGGTTCGAGATGGCTACACCTTC,CASSPNRVRDGYTF
TRBD2,TRBJ2-3,few,TRBV5-1,TGCGCCAGCAGCTTGCGACTAGCGGGAGAATCAGATACGCAGTATTTT,CASSLRLAGESDTQYF
NA,TRBJ1-4,NA,TRBV2,TGTGCCAGCAGCCAGACACCGATCGGCACTAATGAAAAACTGTTTTTT,CASSQTPIGTNEKLFF
NA,TRBJ1-1,NA,TRBV2,TGTGCCAGCAGTGAAGGGGAAGCTTTCTTT,CASSEGEAFF
TRBD2,TRBJ2-1,few,TRBV4-1,TGCGCCAGCAGCCGGGGGGGACTAGCGGCTCTGGGGAATGAGCAGTTCTTC,CASSRGGLAALGNEQFF
TRBD2,TRBJ2-3,NA,TRBV5-1,TGCGCCAGCAGCTTGACTAGCGGGAGAACTGATACGCAGTATTTT,CASSLTSGRTDTQYF
NA,TRBJ2-2,NA,TRBV7-9,TGTGCCAGCAGCTGGACCGGGCTCCAATCCGGGGAGCTGTTTTTT,CASSWTGLQSGELFF
TRBD1,TRBJ1-5,NA,TRBV2,TGTGCCAGCAGTCTCGGACAGGGGGAACAGCCCCAGCATTTT,CASSLGQGEQPQHF
NA,TRBJ1-1,NA,TRBV7-2,TGTGCCAGCAGCTTCAGCAACACTGAAGCTTTCTTT,CASSFSNTEAFF
NA,TRBJ1-3,NA,TRBV6-1,TGTGCCAGCAGTGAAGGTAAAAAGGTGACCATCACCATATATTTT,CASSEGKKVTITIYF
NA,TRBJ2-1,NA,TRBV5-1,TGCGCCAGCAGCTTGATCCATGAGCAGTTCTTC,CASSLIHEQFF
NA,TRBJ2-2,NA,TRBV7-9,TGTGCCAGCAGCTTGACGGACTCTAACACCGGGGAGCTGTTTTTT,CASSLTDSNTGELFF
TRBD2,TRBJ2-3,NA,TRBV19,TGTGCCAGTGCGGCGGGAGCGGGCTTCACAGATACGCAGTATTTT,CASAAGAGFTDTQYF
TRBD1,TRBJ2-6,NA,TRBV18,TGTGCCAGCTCACCTGACAGGGCTGGGGCCAACGTCCTGACTTTC,CASSPDRAGANVLTF
NA,TRBJ2-1,once,TRBV18,TGTGCCAGCTCACCTCCCGACGGGAACCAAGGGCAGTTCTTC,CASSPPDGNQGQFF
NA,TRBJ2-3,NA,TRBV6-2/TRBV6-3,TGTGCCAGCAGCCCTCCCACAGATACGCAGTATTTT,CASSPPTDTQYF
NA,TRBJ1-2,NA,TRBV19,TGTGCCAGTTCGCCAGGGATTTATTATGGCTACACCTTC,CASSPGIYYGYTF
TRBD1,TRBJ2-5,NA,TRBV5-1,TGCGCCAGCAGCTCCGGGACAGGGAGTTGGGAGACCCAGTACTTC,CASSSGTGSWETQYF
NA,TRBJ1-5,NA,TRBV27,TGTGCCAGCAGTCCCCTTCTGGGTTGGAGCAATCAGCCCCAGCATTTT,CASSPLLGWSNQPQHF
TRBD1,TRBJ1-1,NA,TRBV5-1,TGCGCCAGCGGTTCCCTTCAGGGACAGGGGAACACTGAAGCTTTCTTT,CASGSLQGQGNTEAFF
NA,TRBJ1-1,NA,TRBV28,TGTGCCAGCAGCCCGCCAGGGCAGAACACTGAAGCTTTCTTT,CASSPPGQNTEAFF
TRBD1,TRBJ2-2,NA,TRBV10-1,TGCGCCAGCAGTGAGACAGGGGCTCCCGTAACCGGGGAGCTGTTTTTT,CASSETGAPVTGELFF
NA,TRBJ2-3,NA,TRBV2,TGTGCCAACGCCTACGGAGGTAGCACAGATACGCAGTATTTT,CANAYGGSTDTQYF
TRBD1,TRBJ2-3,NA,TRBV18,TGTGCCAGCTCACCACCGGGACAGGGTTTGGCAGATACGCAGTATTTT,CASSPPGQGLADTQYF
TRBD1,TRBJ1-1,NA,TRBV18,TGTGCCAGCTCGAAGGGACAGGGGTGGACTGAAGCTTTCTTT,CASSKGQGWTEAFF
NA,TRBJ1-5,NA,TRBV6-6,TGTGCCAGCAGTATTGGGACCTCTAGCAATCAGCCCCAGCATTTT,CASSIGTSSNQPQHF
NA,TRBJ2-3,NA,TRBV5-1,TGCGCCAGCAGCTTGGCCCAGGCAACAGATACGCAGTATTTT,CASSLAQATDTQYF
NA,TRBJ1-1,once,TRBV6-5,TGTGCCAGCAGTAAAACAACGAGTGAAGCTTTCTTT,CASSKTTSEAFF
TRBD1,TRBJ1-1,NA,TRBV19,TGTGCCAGTAGTCGACAGGGGTACACTGAAGCTTTCTTT,CASSRQGYTEAFF
NA,TRBJ2-2,NA,TRBV11-2,TGTGCCAGCAGCTTAGAAGGGGCCCCCGCCGGGGAGCTGTTTTTT,CASSLEGAPAGELFF
TRBD2,TRBJ2-7,NA,TRBV15,TGTGCCACCAGCAGAGACCCTACTAGCGGGGGCTCCTACGAGCAGTACTTC,CATSRDPTSGGSYEQYF
NA,TRBJ2-2,NA,TRBV5-1,TGCGCCAGCAGCTTGGCCGCTAGTAAGAACACCGGGGAGCTGTTTTTT,CASSLAASKNTGELFF
NA,TRBJ1-2,NA,TRBV5-1,TGCGCCAGCAGCTTGGAAGGGGCCCGTGACTATGGCTACACCTTC,CASSLEGARDYGYTF
NA,TRBJ1-6,NA,TRBV7-2,TGTGCCAGCAGCCCCCTATGGACAGAAAAATATAATTCACCCCTCCACTTT,CASSPLWTEKYNSPLHF
NA,TRBJ2-7,NA,TRBV5-6,TGTGCCAGCAGCTTGGAGGCCCCAGGGGAGCAGTACTTC,CASSLEAPGEQYF
NA,TRBJ1-2,once,TRBV19,TGTGCCAGTAGTATTGGTCGGTATGGCTACACCTTC,CASSIGRYGYTF
NA,TRBJ2-2,NA,TRBV28,TGTGCCAGCAGTTCCCCCGGGGACGCCTCGAACACCGGGGAGCTGTTTTTT,CASSSPGDASNTGELFF
NA,TRBJ1-5,NA,TRBV7-9,TGTGCCAGCAGCTTAGCATCTCCGAAGAACAAAATAAGCAATCAGCCCCAGCATTTT,CASSLASPKNKISNQPQHF
NA,TRBJ2-2,NA,TRBV12-5,TGTGCTAGTGACATCCCAAACACCGGGGAGCTGTTTTTT,CASDIPNTGELFF
TRBD2,TRBJ2-7,NA,TRBV7-9,TGTGCCAGCAGCTTAGGGACTAGCGGTCCTGGCTCAGGAGGAGAGCAGTACTTC,CASSLGTSGPGSGGEQYF
NA,TRBJ2-3,NA,TRBV9,TGTGCCAGCAGCATGTACTCAAGGGCGACAGATACGCAGTATTTT,CASSMYSRATDTQYF
TRBD2,TRBJ2-5,NA,TRBV24-1,TGTGCCACCAGATCTAGCGGGAGGGTAGAGACCCAGTACTTC,CATRSSGRVETQYF
TRBD1,TRBJ1-1,NA,TRBV5-1,TGCGCCAGCAGCTTGTGGGGGGCCGACAGGGGAACCACTGAAGCTTTCTTT,CASSLWGADRGTTEAFF
NA,TRBJ2-3,NA,TRBV7-9,TGTGCCAGCAGCCCGTCGGTACGGGCAGGCAAAATTATCACAGATACGCAGTATTTT,CASSPSVRAGKIITDTQYF
NA,TRBJ2-3,NA,TRBV5-1,TGCGCCAGCAGCCCAGCGGGCACCACAGATACGCAGTATTTT,CASSPAGTTDTQYF
NA,TRBJ1-6,NA,TRBV2,TGTGCCAGCACCCAGAGCTCCTATAATTCACCCCTCCACTTT,CASTQSSYNSPLHF